This T cell receptor (beta chain) is drawn from a study of blood T cell repertoires in COVID-19. Looking at the study overall: COVID-19 samples collected from the United States, Italy and Spain covered acute and convalescent phases.

Germline CDR1 reads SEHNR; CDR2 reads FQNEAQ (reference sequence). There are 14 residues in the CDR3. The V and J ends lost 2 bases and 3 bases respectively, with 11 bases between them. TCRdb's table, derived via immunoSEQ multiplex PCR, lists solely in-frame clones and lacks some. This table holds 490,000 or so clones, 70% to 90% found once. Participant age was roughly 18 to 90 years, and participants resided in roughly 25 US areas. Each recovered donor of Cohort 3 presented with two negative PCRs, clearance, or symptom resolution. The material sequenced was PBMCs or T cells enriched from blood (not recorded which). V gene TRBV7-9 combines with J gene TRBJ2-7; D may be TRBD1 (5 bases). The sequence was collected from a woman aged 40 to 50 who had recovered from COVID-19. The chain's CDR3 is CASSLQQGNYEQYF. The CDR3 coding sequence is TGTGCCAGCAGCTTACAGCAGGGAAACTACGAGCAGTACTTC.